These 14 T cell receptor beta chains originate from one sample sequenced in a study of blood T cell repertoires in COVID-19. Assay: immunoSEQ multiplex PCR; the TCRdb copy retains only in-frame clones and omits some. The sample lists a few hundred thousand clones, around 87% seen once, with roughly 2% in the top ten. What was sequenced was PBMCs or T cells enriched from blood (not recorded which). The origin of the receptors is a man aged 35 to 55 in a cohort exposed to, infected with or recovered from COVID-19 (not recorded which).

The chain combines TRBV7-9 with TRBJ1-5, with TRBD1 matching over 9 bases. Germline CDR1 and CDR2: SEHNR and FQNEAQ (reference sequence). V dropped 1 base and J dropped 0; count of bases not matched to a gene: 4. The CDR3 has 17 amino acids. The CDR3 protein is CASSLDLTGGSNQPQHF. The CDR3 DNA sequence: TGTGCCAGCAGCTTAGACCTGACAGGGGGTAGCAATCAGCCCCAGCATTTT.

Written as DNA, the CDR3 is TGTGCCAGCAGTTACCAAGGGGGAGCTACAGATACGCAGTATTTT. This translates into CASSYQGGATDTQYF. The rearrangement joins TRBV6-5 to TRBJ2-3; perhaps TRBD1 as D (6 bases). This CDR3 has 15 amino acids. V was clipped by 2 bases and J by 3 bases, with 12 bases between them. CDR1 is MNHEY, CDR2 SVGAGI, per germline.

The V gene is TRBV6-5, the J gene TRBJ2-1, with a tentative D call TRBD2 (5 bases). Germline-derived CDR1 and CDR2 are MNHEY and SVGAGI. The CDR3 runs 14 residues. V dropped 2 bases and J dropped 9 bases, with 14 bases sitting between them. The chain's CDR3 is CASSYGVLATEQFF. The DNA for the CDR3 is TGTGCCAGCAGTTACGGAGTCTTAGCGACTGAGCAGTTCTTC.

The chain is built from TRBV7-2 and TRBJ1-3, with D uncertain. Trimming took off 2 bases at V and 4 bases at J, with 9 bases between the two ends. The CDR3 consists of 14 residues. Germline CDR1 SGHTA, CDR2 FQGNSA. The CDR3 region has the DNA TGTGCCAGCAGCTTATACTTCTCGGGAAACACCATATATTTT. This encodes CASSLYFSGNTIYF.

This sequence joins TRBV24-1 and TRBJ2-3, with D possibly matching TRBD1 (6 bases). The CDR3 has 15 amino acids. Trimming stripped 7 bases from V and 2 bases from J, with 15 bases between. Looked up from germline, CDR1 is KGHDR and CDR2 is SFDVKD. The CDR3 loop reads CATRGEQGSTDTQYF. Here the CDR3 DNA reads TGTGCCACCAGGGGGGAACAGGGTTCCACAGATACGCAGTATTTT.

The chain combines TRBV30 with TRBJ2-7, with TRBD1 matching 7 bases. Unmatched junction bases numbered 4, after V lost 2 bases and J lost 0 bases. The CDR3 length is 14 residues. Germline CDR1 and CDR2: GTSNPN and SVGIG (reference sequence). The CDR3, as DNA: TGTGCCTGGAGTTTCGGACAGGACTCCTACGAGCAGTACTTC. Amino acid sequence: CAWSFGQDSYEQYF. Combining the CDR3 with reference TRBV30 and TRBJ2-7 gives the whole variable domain SQTIHQWPATLVQPVGSPLSLECTVEGTSNPNLYWYRQAAGRGLQLLFYSVGIGQISSEVPQNLSASRPQDRQFILSSKKLLLSDSGFYLCAWSFGQDSYEQYFGPGTRLTVT.

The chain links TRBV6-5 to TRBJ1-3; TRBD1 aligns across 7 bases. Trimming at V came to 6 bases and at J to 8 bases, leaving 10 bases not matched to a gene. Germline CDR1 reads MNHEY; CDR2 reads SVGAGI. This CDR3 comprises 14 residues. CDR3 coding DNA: TGTGCCAGCAGGACGACAGGGTTTATGGACACCATATATTTT. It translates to CASRTTGFMDTIYF.

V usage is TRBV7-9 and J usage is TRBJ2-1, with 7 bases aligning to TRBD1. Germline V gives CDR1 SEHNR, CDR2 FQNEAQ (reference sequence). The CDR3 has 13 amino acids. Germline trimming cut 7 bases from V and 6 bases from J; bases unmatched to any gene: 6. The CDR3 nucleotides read TGTGCCAGCAACTTGGGACAGTTCAATGAGCAGTTCTTC. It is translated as CASNLGQFNEQFF.

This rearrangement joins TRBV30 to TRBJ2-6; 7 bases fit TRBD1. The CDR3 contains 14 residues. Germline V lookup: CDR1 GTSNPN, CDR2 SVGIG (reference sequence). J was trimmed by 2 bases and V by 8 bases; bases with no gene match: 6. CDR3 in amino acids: CAGRGTAGANVLTF. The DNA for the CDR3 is TGTGCCGGAAGGGGGACAGCTGGGGCCAACGTCCTGACTTTC.

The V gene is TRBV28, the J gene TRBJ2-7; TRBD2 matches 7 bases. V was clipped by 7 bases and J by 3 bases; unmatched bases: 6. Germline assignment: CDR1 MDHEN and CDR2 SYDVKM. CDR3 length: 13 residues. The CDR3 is CASTFRGVYEQYF. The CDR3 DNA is TGTGCCAGCACCTTTCGGGGGGTCTACGAGCAGTACTTC.

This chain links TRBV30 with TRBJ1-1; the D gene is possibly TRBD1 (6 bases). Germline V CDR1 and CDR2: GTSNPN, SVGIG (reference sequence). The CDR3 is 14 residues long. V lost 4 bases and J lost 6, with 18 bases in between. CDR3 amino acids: CAWKKTGAKPEAFF. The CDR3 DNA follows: TGTGCCTGGAAAAAGACAGGTGCGAAACCTGAAGCTTTCTTT.

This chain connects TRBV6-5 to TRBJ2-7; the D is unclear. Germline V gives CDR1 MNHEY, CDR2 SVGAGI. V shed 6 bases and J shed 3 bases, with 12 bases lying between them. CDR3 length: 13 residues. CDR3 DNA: TGTGCCAGCAGCGTCGGGTCCCACTACGAGCAGTACTTC. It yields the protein CASSVGSHYEQYF.

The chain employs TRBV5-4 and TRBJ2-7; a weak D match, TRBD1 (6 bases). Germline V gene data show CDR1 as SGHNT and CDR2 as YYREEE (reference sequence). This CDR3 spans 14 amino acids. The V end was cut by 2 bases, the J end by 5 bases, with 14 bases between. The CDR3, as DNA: TGTGCCAGCAGCTTCCGGCAGGGGCAAGACGAGCAGTACTTC. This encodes CASSFRQGQDEQYF.

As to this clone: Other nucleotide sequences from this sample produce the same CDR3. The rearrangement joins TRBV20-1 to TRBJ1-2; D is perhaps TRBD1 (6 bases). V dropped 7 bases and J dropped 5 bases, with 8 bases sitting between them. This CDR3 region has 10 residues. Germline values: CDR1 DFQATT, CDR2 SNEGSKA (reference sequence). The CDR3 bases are TGCAGTGTAGGGGGTTATGGCTACACCTTC. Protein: CSVGGYGYTF.